This T cell receptor beta chain was sequenced in a study of cytomegalovirus exposure and HLA in healthy donors. At the level of the study: There were 75 million to 95 million unique TCRs (from HLA-typed donors) in an early data release. The study, taken as a whole, reports: Follow-up analysis later connected one missense variant in DCLRE1C with trimming of TCR beta V- and J-genes. Some TCR beta chains (around 180 of them) were listed as cytomegalovirus-associated. Presence/absence analyses assumed roughly uniform sequencing depth across donors.

On this clone itself: Antigen: not known.

Trimming removed 2 bases at V and 4 bases at J, with 9 bases between. Germline V gene data show CDR1 as MNHEY and CDR2 as SMNVEV (reference sequence). CDR3 size: 13 residues. A multiplex PCR was run with 60 Vbeta primers and 13 Jbeta primers. Produced via immunoSEQ multiplex PCR; TCRdb's table is partial and in-frame only. The repertoire holds over 150,000 clones, more than 60% seen once, with about 3.8% in the top ten. This chain joins TRBV27 and TRBJ2-7; possibly TRBD2 for D (6 bases). The source is a woman aged 55-75 years in good health and CMV-seropositive. The sample was PBMCs. CDR3: CASSLGLAYEQYF. The CDR3, as DNA: TGTGCCAGCAGTTTAGGGCTAGCGTACGAGCAGTACTTC.